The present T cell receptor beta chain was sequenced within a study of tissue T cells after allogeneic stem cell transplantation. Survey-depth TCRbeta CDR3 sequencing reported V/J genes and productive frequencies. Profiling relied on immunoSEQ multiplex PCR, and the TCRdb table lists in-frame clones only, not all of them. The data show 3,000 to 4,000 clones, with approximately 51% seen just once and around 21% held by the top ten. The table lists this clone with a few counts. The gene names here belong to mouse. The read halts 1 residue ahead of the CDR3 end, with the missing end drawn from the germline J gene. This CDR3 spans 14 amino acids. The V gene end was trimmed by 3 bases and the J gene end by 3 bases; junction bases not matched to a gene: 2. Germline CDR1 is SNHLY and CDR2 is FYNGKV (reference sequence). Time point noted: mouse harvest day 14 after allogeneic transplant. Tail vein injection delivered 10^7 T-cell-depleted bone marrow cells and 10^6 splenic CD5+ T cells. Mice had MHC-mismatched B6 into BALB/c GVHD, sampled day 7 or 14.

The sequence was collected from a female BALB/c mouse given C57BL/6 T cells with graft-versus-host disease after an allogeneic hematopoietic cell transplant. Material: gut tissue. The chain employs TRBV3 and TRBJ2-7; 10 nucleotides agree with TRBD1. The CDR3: CASSFGTGVYEQYF. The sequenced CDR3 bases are TGTGCCAGCAGCTTCGGGACAGGGGTCTATGAACAGTAC. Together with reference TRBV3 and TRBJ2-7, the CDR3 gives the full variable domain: GPKVLQIPSHQIIDMGQMVTLNCDPVSNHLYFYWYKQILGQQMEFLVNFYNGKVMEKSKLFKDQFSVERPDGSYFTLKIQPTALEDSAVYFCASSFGTGVYEQYFGPGTRLTVL.